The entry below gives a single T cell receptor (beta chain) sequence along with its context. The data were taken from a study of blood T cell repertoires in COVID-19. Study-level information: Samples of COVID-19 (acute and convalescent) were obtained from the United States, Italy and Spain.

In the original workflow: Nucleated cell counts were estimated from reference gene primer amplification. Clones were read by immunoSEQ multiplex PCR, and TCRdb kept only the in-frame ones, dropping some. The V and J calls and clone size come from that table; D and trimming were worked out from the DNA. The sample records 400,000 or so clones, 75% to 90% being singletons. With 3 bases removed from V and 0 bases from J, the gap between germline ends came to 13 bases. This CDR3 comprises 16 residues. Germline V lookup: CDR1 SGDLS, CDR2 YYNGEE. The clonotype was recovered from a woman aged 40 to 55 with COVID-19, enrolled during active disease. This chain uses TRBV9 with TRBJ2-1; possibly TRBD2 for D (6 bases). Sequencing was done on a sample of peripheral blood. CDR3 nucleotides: TGTGCCAGCAGCGGCCCTAGCGCCTCCTCCTACAATGAGCAGTTCTTC. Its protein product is CASSGPSASSYNEQFF.